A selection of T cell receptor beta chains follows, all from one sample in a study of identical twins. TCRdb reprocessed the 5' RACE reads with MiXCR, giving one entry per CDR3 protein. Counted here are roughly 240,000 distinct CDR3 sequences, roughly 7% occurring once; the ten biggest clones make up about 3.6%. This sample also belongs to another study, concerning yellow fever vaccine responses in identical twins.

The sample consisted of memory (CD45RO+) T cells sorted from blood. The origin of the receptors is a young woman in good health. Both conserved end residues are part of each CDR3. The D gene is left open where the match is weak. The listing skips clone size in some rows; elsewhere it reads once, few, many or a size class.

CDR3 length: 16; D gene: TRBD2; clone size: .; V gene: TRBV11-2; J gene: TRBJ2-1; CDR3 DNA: TGTGCCAGCAGCGCCTACCGGGGGGTTCTTTTCAATGAGCAGTTCTTC; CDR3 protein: CASSAYRGVLFNEQFF
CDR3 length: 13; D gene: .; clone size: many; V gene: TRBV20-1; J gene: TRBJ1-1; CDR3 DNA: TGCAGTGCTAGGGACAGCATGAACACTGAAGCTTTCTTT; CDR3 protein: CSARDSMNTEAFF
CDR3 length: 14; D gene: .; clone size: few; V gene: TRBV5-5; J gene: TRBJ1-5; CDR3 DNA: TGTGCCAGCAGCTTGGTGTCGCGGGATCAGCCCCAGCATTTT; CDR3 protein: CASSLVSRDQPQHF
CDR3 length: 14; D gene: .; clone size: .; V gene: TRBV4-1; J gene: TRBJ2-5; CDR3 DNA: TGCGCCAGCAGCCAAGATCGAGGGAGAGAGACCCAGTACTTC; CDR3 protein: CASSQDRGRETQYF
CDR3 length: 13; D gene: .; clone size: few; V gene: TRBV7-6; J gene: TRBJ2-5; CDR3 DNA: TGTGCCAGCAGCTTAGCGTACCGGGAGACCCAGTACTTC; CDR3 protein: CASSLAYRETQYF
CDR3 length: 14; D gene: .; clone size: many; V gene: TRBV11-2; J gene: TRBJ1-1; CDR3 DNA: TGTGCCAGCAGCTTATCGCTGGGGGCGACTGAAGCTTTCTTT; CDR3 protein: CASSLSLGATEAFF
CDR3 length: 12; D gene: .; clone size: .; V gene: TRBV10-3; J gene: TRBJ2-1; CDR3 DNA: TGTGCCATCAGTGACGGAAACAATGAGCAGTTCTTC; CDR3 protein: CAISDGNNEQFF
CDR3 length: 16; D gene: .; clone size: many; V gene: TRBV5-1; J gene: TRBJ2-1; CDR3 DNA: TGCGCCAGCAGCCCGTCCCTGACAGATGGCTACAATGAGCAGTTCTTC; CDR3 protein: CASSPSLTDGYNEQFF
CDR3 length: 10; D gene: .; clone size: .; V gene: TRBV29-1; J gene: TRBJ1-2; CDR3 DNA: TGCAGCGTTGATAGCTCGGGCTACACCTTC; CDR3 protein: CSVDSSGYTF
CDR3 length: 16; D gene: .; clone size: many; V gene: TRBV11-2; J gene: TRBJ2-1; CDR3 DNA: TGTGCCAGCAGCCCACTCCTGAGGGGCAGAGGGAATGAGCAGTTCTTC; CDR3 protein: CASSPLLRGRGNEQFF
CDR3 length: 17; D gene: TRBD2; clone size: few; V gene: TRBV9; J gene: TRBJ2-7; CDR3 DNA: TGTGCCAGCAGCGTAGCCCCCTATAGCGGGAGGGCCGGCGAGCAGTACTTC; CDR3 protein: CASSVAPYSGRAGEQYF
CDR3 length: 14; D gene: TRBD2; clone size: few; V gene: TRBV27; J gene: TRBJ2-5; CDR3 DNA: TGTGCCAGCAATGCCCTGACTAGCTCTGAGACCCAGTACTTC; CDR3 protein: CASNALTSSETQYF
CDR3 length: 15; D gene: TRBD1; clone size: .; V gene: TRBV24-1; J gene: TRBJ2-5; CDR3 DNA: TGTGCCACCAGTGATATAGGACAGGACCAAGAGACCCAGTACTTC; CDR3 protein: CATSDIGQDQETQYF
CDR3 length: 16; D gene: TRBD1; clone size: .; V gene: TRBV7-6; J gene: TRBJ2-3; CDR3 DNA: TGTGCCAGCAGCTTAGACAGGGGGCTCGGCACAGATACGCAGTATTTT; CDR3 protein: CASSLDRGLGTDTQYF
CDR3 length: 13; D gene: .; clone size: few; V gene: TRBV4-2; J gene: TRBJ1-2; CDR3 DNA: TGTGCCAGCAGCCACGACATCGACTATGGCTACACCTTC; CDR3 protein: CASSHDIDYGYTF
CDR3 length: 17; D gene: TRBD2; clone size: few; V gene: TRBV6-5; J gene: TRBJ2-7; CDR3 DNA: TGTGCCAGCAGTTACTCGGGACTAGCGGGAGGCGTTGGCGAGCAGTACTTC; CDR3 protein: CASSYSGLAGGVGEQYF
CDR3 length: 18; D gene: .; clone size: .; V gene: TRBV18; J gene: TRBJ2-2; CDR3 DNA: TGTGCCAGCTCACCAAGGGCCCGGGGCTCATCGAACACCGGGGAGCTGTTTTTT; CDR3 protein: CASSPRARGSSNTGELFF
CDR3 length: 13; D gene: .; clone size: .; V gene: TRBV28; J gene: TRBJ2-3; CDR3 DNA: TGTGCCAGCAGTTCAGGGGTCGTAGATACGCAGTATTTT; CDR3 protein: CASSSGVVDTQYF
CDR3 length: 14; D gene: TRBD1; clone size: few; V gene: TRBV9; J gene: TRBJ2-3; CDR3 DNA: TGTGCCAGCAGCGTAGACCGACGGGGACAGACGCAGTATTTT; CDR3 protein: CASSVDRRGQTQYF
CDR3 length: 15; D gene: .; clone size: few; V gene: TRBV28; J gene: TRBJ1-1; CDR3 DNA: TGTGCCAGCAGTTTAACCGGAGGGGAGAACACTGAAGCTTTCTTT; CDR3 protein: CASSLTGGENTEAFF
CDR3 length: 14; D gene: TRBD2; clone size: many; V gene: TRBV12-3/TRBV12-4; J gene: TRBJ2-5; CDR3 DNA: TGTGCCAGCAGGAAAGCGGGAGGACAAGAGACCCAGTACTTC; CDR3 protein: CASRKAGGQETQYF
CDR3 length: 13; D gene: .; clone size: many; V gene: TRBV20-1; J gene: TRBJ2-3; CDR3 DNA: TGCAGTGCCGGTAGGGAATACACAGATACGCAGTATTTT; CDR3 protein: CSAGREYTDTQYF
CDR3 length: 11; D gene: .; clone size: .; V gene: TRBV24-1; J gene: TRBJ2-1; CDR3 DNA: TGTGCCACCAGTGACGCGAATGAGCAGTTCTTC; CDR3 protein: CATSDANEQFF
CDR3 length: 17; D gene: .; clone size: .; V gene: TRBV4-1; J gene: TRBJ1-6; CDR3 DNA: TGCGCCAGCAGCCAATCGCAGCCACCAGAGGTCAATTCACCCCTCCACTTT; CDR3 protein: CASSQSQPPEVNSPLHF
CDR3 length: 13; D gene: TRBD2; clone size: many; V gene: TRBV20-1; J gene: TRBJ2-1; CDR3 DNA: TGCAGTGCCGATGGACTAGTCACCAATGAGCAGTTCTTC; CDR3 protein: CSADGLVTNEQFF
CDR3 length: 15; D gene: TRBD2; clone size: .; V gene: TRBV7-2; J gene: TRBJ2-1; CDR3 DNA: TGTGCCAGCAGCTTTTCTAGCGGGAGGGACAATGAGCAGTTCTTC; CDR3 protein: CASSFSSGRDNEQFF
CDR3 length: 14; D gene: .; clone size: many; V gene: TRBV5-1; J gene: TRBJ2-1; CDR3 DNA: TGCGCCAGCAGCTTGGGCGACAGGACTGATGAGCAGTTCTTC; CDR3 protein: CASSLGDRTDEQFF